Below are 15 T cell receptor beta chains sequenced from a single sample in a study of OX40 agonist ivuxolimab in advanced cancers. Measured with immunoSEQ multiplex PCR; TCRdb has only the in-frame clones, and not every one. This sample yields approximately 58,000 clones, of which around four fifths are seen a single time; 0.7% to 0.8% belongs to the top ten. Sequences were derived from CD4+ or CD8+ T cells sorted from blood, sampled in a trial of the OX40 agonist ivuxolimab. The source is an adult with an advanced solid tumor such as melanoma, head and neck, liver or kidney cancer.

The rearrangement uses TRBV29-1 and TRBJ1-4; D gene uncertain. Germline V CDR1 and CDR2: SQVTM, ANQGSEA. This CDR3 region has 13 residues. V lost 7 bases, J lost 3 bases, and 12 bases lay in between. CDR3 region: CSARNSPNEKLFF. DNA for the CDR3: TGCAGCGCCCGTAACAGCCCTAATGAAAAACTGTTTTTT.

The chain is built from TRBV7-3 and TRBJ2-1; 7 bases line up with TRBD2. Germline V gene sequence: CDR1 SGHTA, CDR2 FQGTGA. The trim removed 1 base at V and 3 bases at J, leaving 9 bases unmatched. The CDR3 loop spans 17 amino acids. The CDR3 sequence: CASSLKVLAGVYNEQFF. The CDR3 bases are TGTGCCAGCAGCTTAAAAGTCCTCGCGGGGGTCTACAATGAGCAGTTCTTC.

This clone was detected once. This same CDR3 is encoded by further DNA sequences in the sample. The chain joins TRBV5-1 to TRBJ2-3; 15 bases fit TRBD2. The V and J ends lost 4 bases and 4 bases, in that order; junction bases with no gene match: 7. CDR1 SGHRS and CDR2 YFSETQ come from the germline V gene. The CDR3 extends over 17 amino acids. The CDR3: CASSLGLAGGRADTQYF. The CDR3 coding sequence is TGCGCCAGCAGCCTCGGACTAGCGGGGGGGCGGGCAGATACGCAGTATTTT.

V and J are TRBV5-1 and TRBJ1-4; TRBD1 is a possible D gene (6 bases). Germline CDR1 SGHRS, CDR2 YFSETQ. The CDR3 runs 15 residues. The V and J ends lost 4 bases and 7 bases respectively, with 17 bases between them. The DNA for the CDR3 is TGCGCCAGCAGCCCGGTCTCCAGGGGCGGTGAAAAACTGTTTTTT. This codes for CASSPVSRGGEKLFF.

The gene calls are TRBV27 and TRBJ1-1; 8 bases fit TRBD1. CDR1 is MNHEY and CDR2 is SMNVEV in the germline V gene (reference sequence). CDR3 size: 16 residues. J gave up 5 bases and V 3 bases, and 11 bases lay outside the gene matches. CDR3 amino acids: CASSLDAGQGGTEAFF. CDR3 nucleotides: TGTGCCAGCAGTTTGGACGCTGGACAGGGAGGAACTGAAGCTTTCTTT.

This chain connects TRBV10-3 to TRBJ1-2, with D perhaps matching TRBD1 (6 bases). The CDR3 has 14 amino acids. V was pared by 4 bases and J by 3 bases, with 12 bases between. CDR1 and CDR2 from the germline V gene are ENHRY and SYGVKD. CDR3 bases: TGTGCCATCAGTGTTGGACAGCTGGACTATGGCTACACCTTC. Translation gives CAISVGQLDYGYTF.

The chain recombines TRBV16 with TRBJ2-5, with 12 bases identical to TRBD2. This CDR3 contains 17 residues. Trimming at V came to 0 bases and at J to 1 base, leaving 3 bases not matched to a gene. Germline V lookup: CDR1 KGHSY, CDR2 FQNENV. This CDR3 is CASSQSILAGGQETQYF. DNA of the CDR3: TGTGCCAGCAGCCAATCGATACTAGCGGGGGGCCAAGAGACCCAGTACTTC.

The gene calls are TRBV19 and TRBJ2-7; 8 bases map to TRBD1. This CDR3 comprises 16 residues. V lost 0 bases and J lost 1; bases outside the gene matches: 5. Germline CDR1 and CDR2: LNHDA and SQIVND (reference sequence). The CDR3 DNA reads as TGTGCCAGTAGTATAGAGGGACAGGCGGCGTCCTACGAGCAGTACTTC. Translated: CASSIEGQAASYEQYF.

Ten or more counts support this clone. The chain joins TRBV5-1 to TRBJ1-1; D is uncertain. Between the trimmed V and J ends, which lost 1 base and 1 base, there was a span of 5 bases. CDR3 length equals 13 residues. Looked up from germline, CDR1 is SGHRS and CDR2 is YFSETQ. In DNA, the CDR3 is TGCGCCAGCAGCTTGAGTCCGAACACTGAAGCTTTCTTT. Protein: CASSLSPNTEAFF.

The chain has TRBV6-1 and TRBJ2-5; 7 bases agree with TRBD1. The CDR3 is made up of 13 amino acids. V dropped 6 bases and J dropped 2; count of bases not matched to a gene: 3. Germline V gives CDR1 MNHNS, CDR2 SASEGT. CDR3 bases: TGTGCCAGCAGCTGGGACAGACAAGAGACCCAGTACTTC. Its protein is CASSWDRQETQYF.

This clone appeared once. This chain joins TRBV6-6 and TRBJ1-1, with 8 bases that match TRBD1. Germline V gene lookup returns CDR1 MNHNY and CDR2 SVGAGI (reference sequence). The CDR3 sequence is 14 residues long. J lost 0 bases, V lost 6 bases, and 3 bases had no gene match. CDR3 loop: CASSKQGVNTEAFF. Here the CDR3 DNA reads TGTGCCAGCAGCAAACAGGGGGTGAACACTGAAGCTTTCTTT.

The CDR3, as DNA: TGTGCCAGCAGTTACGTCCGGACAGGGCTGCCAGATACGCAGTATTTT. This sequence encodes CASSYVRTGLPDTQYF. The chain links TRBV6-5 to TRBJ2-3; 8 positions agree with TRBD1. CDR1 MNHEY and CDR2 SVGAGI come from the germline V gene. CDR3 size: 16 residues. Trimming took 2 bases from V and 4 from J; bases not matched to a gene: 8.

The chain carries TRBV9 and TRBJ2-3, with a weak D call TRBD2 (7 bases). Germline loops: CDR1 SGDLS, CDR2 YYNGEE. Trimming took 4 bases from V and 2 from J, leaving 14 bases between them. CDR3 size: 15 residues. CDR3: CASSLGGQNTDTQYF. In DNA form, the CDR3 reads TGTGCCAGCAGCTTGGGGGGGCAAAACACAGATACGCAGTATTTT.

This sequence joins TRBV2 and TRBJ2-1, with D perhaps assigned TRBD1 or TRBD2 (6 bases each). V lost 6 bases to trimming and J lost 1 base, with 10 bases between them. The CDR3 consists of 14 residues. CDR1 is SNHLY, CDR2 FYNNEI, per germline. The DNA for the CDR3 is TGTGCCAGCAGGCCGGGGGCATCCTACAATGAGCAGTTCTTC. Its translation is CASRPGASYNEQFF.

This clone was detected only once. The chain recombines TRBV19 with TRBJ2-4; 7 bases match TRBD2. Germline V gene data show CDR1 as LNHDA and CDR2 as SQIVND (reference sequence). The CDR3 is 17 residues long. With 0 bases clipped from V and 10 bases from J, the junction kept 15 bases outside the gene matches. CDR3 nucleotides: TGTGCCAGTAGTATAGATCGTTCTAGCGGACCAAGGAGGATTCAGTACTTC. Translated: CASSIDRSSGPRRIQYF.